What follows are 11 T cell receptor beta chains derived from one specimen sequenced in a study of blood T cell repertoires in COVID-19. Libraries were prepared by immunoSEQ multiplex PCR; TCRdb keeps only in-frame clonotypes and omits some of them. The sample has some 210,000 clones, roughly four fifths seen once. Sequencing was done on a sample of peripheral blood. These receptors were obtained from a woman in her thirties or forties with acute or convalescent COVID-19.

This clone was detected once. V is TRBV7-2 and J is TRBJ2-6; tentatively, D is TRBD2 (7 bases). The CDR3 is 17 residues long. V lost 2 bases, J lost 0 bases, and 11 bases lay in between. CDR1 is SGHTA and CDR2 is FQGNSA in the germline V gene. In nucleotides, the CDR3 is TGTGCCAGCAGCTTAAAGGGGGGGTTCTCTGGGGCCAACGTCCTGACTTTC. Its translation is CASSLKGGFSGANVLTF. Full variable domain (missing parts from reference TRBV7-2 and TRBJ2-6): GAGVSQSPSNKVTEKGKDVELRCDPISGHTALYWYRQSLGQGLEFLIYFQGNSAPDKSGLPSDRFSAERTGGSVSTLTIQRTQQEDSAVYLCASSLKGGFSGANVLTFGAGSRLTVL.

This chain connects TRBV5-1 to TRBJ2-1; the match to TRBD1 covers 8 bases. The CDR3 has 15 amino acids. The trim removed 2 bases at V and 7 bases at J, leaving 8 bases unmatched. The germline CDR1 and CDR2 sequences are SGHRS and YFSETQ. The CDR3 protein is CASSFGFRGLNEQFF. CDR3 sequence (DNA): TGCGCCAGCAGCTTTGGGTTCAGGGGGCTTAATGAGCAGTTCTTC.

This chain joins TRBV7-9 and TRBJ2-2, with D unclear. The germline CDR1 and CDR2 sequences are SEHNR and FQNEAQ (reference sequence). This CDR3 contains 13 residues. Deletions cut 5 bases from V and 0 bases from J, with 4 bases between. In DNA form, the CDR3 reads TGTGCCAGCAGCCCCGCGAACACCGGGGAGCTGTTTTTT. Protein product: CASSPANTGELFF.

The V gene is TRBV12-3 or TRBV12-4, the J gene TRBJ2-1; D may be TRBD2 (6 bases). This CDR3 has 12 residues. Trimming shortened V by 6 bases and J by 10 bases, and 13 bases separated the two germline ends. The CDR3 spells CASRSGLGEQFF. The CDR3 DNA is TGTGCCAGCAGATCGGGACTCGGGGAGCAGTTCTTC.

The chain is built from TRBV5-6 and TRBJ2-5, with D possibly matching TRBD2 (6 bases). CDR1 and CDR2 from the germline V gene are SGHDT and YYEEEE. The CDR3 length is 15 residues. V dropped 4 bases and J dropped 5 bases, with 18 bases sitting between them. CDR3: CASSPLGTGGETQYF. The CDR3 DNA reads as TGTGCCAGCAGCCCCTTAGGGACCGGAGGGGAGACCCAGTACTTC.

The chain carries TRBV12-3 or TRBV12-4 and TRBJ1-4; possible D gene TRBD1, 6 bases. CDR3 size: 12 residues. Trimming shortened V by 7 bases and J by 6 bases, and 9 bases separated the two germline ends. CDR3 coding DNA: TGTGCCAGCACCCACAGGGATGAAAAACTGTTTTTT. This translates into CASTHRDEKLFF.

This clone was found a few times. CDR3 nucleotide sequence: TGTGCCAGCAGGCTTACGAGGGATACGCAGTATTTT. Protein sequence: CASRLTRDTQYF. This chain links TRBV12-3 or TRBV12-4 with TRBJ2-3; no firm D call. V was pared by 6 bases and J by 6 bases, with 10 bases between. CDR3 size: 12 residues.

The rearrangement uses TRBV24-1 and TRBJ2-1; a possible D gene is TRBD2 (5 bases). Looked up from germline, CDR1 is KGHDR and CDR2 is SFDVKD. V was pared by 9 bases and J by 0 bases, with 11 bases between. The CDR3 runs to 14 residues. The CDR3 is CATSGINSYNEQFF. The DNA for the CDR3 is TGTGCCACCTCCGGGATTAACTCCTACAATGAGCAGTTCTTC.

This clone showed up just a few times. J is TRBJ1-4 and V is TRBV10-2; 9 bases match TRBD1. CDR3 length: 16 residues. After removal of 8 bases from V and 6 bases from J, the junction contained 13 bases not matched to a gene. The germline V gene has CDR1 WSHSY and CDR2 SAAADI. The CDR3 DNA follows: TGCGCCAGCGCCCCCCGACCGGGACAGGGCCATGAAAAACTGTTTTTT. Amino acid sequence: CASAPRPGQGHEKLFF.

J is TRBJ2-1 and V is TRBV5-1, with D tentatively TRBD2 (6 bases). V lost 3 bases to trimming and J lost 9 bases, with 13 bases between them. Germline assignment: CDR1 SGHRS and CDR2 YFSETQ. The CDR3 sequence is 13 residues long. CDR3 sequence reads: CASSSNLGSEQFF. The CDR3 DNA is TGCGCCAGCAGCTCGAATCTCGGGAGTGAGCAGTTCTTC.

The chain recombines TRBV6-5 with TRBJ2-1; TRBD1 aligns across 7 bases. CDR1 MNHEY and CDR2 SVGAGI come from the germline V gene. V shed 10 bases and J 4 bases; nucleotides not matched to a gene: 10. The CDR3 covers 14 residues. Written as DNA, the CDR3 is TGTGCCAACCTCCAAGGGGGCGTATACAATGAGCAGTTCTTC. Its protein product is CANLQGGVYNEQFF.